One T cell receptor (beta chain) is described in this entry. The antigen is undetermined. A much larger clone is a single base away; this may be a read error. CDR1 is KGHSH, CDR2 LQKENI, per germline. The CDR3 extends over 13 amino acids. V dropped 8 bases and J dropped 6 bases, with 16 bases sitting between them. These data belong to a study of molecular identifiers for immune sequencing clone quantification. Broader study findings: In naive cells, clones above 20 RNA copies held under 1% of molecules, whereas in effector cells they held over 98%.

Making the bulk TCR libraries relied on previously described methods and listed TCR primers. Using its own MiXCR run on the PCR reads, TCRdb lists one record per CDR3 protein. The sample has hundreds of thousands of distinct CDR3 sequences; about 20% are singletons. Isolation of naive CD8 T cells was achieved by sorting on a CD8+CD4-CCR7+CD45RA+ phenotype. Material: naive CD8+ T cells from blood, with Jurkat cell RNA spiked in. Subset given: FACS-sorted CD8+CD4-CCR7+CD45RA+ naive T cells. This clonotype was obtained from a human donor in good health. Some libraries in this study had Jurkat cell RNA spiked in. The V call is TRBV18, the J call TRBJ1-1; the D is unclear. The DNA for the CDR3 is TGTGCCAGCCCACTCGAGGTAGCCCCTGAAGCTTTCTTT. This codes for CASPLEVAPEAFF.